These T cell receptor beta chains were read from a single sample in a study of cytomegalovirus exposure and HLA in healthy donors. Profiling relied on immunoSEQ multiplex PCR, and the TCRdb table lists in-frame clones only, not all of them. This sample yields approximately 140,000 clones, of which about 80% are seen a single time; approximately 1.8% belongs to the top ten. The sequencing input was PBMCs. The receptor set was obtained from a middle-aged man in good health and CMV-seronegative. The CDR3 runs from the conserved cysteine through the conserved F or W. A D gene is named only where the DNA matches it firmly. Size is omitted from some rows. Given values are once, few, many or a class for expanded clones.

j_gene: TRBJ2-1; v_gene: TRBV7-9; abundance: -; d_gene: TRBD2; CDR3aa: CASSELAGVNNEQFF; CDR3nt: TGTGCCAGCAGCGAACTAGCGGGGGTTAACAATGAGCAGTTCTTC
j_gene: TRBJ2-2; v_gene: TRBV11-3; abundance: -; d_gene: TRBD1; CDR3aa: CASSLGDRGGTGELFF; CDR3nt: TGTGCCAGCAGCTTAGGGGACAGGGGAGGCACCGGGGAGCTGTTTTTT
j_gene: TRBJ1-2; v_gene: TRBV5-6; abundance: -; d_gene: -; CDR3aa: CASSLDLNRVWGGVYTF; CDR3nt: TGTGCCAGCAGCTTGGATTTAAACAGGGTTTGGGGGGGCGTCTACACCTTC
j_gene: TRBJ2-7; v_gene: TRBV7-2; abundance: -; d_gene: -; CDR3aa: CASSLTVIGSGGTYEQYF; CDR3nt: TGTGCCAGCAGCTTAACAGTCATTGGCTCAGGGGGGACTTACGAGCAGTACTTC
j_gene: TRBJ1-3; v_gene: TRBV4-1; abundance: -; d_gene: -; CDR3aa: CASSPGVGGNTIYF; CDR3nt: TGCGCCAGCAGCCCAGGGGTGGGTGGAAACACCATATATTTT
j_gene: TRBJ2-7; v_gene: TRBV11-2; abundance: -; d_gene: -; CDR3aa: CASSLGLIYEQYF; CDR3nt: TGTGCCAGCAGCTTGGGACTGATCTACGAGCAGTACTTC
j_gene: TRBJ2-1; v_gene: TRBV2; abundance: -; d_gene: -; CDR3aa: CASSLPSSDYEQFF; CDR3nt: TGTGCCAGCAGTCTGCCCTCTAGCGACTATGAGCAGTTCTTC
j_gene: TRBJ1-1; v_gene: TRBV28; abundance: once; d_gene: -; CDR3aa: CASSLRVGGRGMNTEAFF; CDR3nt: TGTGCCAGCAGTTTAAGAGTGGGGGGTAGAGGCATGAACACTGAAGCTTTCTTT
j_gene: TRBJ2-7; v_gene: TRBV10-3; abundance: -; d_gene: TRBD1; CDR3aa: CAISVDRGSPYEQYF; CDR3nt: TGTGCCATCAGTGTGGACAGGGGATCCCCCTACGAGCAGTACTTC
j_gene: TRBJ2-3; v_gene: TRBV6-4; abundance: -; d_gene: -; CDR3aa: CASSPSASTDTQYF; CDR3nt: TGTGCCAGCAGTCCTAGCGCTAGCACAGATACGCAGTATTTT
j_gene: TRBJ1-1; v_gene: TRBV28; abundance: -; d_gene: -; CDR3aa: CASRGGRVNTEAFF; CDR3nt: TGTGCCAGCAGGGGGGGGAGGGTGAACACTGAAGCTTTCTTT
j_gene: TRBJ2-7; v_gene: TRBV5-4; abundance: -; d_gene: -; CDR3aa: CASSLGAYEQYF; CDR3nt: TGTGCCAGCAGCCTGGGGGCTTACGAGCAGTACTTC
j_gene: TRBJ2-5; v_gene: TRBV5-6; abundance: few; d_gene: TRBD2; CDR3aa: CASSLGLAGFETQYF; CDR3nt: TGTGCCAGCAGCTTGGGACTAGCGGGATTCGAGACCCAGTACTTC
j_gene: TRBJ2-5; v_gene: TRBV4-3; abundance: -; d_gene: TRBD1; CDR3aa: CASSPPPPDRGRWRYQETQYF; CDR3nt: TGCGCCAGCAGCCCTCCCCCTCCGGACAGGGGGCGTTGGAGGTACCAAGAGACCCAGTACTTC
j_gene: TRBJ1-2; v_gene: TRBV5-6; abundance: -; d_gene: TRBD1; CDR3aa: CASRLGTGLNYGYTF; CDR3nt: TGTGCCAGCAGACTTGGGACAGGGTTAAACTATGGCTACACCTTC
j_gene: TRBJ2-1; v_gene: TRBV19; abundance: -; d_gene: -; CDR3aa: CASSIVDWTQGDSNGRLYNEQFF; CDR3nt: TGTGCCAGTAGTATAGTAGATTGGACGCAGGGTGACTCTAACGGGCGTCTATACAATGAGCAGTTCTTC
j_gene: TRBJ2-7; v_gene: TRBV5-1; abundance: -; d_gene: -; CDR3aa: CASSLAPSYEQYF; CDR3nt: TGCGCCAGCAGCTTGGCCCCCAGCTACGAGCAGTACTTC
j_gene: TRBJ2-3; v_gene: TRBV5-1; abundance: few; d_gene: -; CDR3aa: CASSFGGRLTDTQYF; CDR3nt: TGCGCCAGCAGCTTCGGGGGACGGCTCACAGATACGCAGTATTTT
j_gene: TRBJ2-1; v_gene: TRBV11-2; abundance: -; d_gene: TRBD1; CDR3aa: CASSNPGTGGGGEQFF; CDR3nt: TGTGCCAGCAGCAACCCCGGGACAGGGGGAGGCGGTGAGCAGTTCTTC
j_gene: TRBJ2-1; v_gene: TRBV7-6; abundance: once; d_gene: TRBD2; CDR3aa: CASSSGGANWNEQFF; CDR3nt: TGTGCCAGCAGCTCCGGGGGGGCCAATTGGAATGAGCAGTTCTTC
j_gene: TRBJ2-7; v_gene: TRBV5-6; abundance: -; d_gene: -; CDR3aa: CASSLGEAEQYF; CDR3nt: TGTGCCAGCAGCTTGGGAGAGGCCGAGCAGTACTTC
j_gene: TRBJ2-5; v_gene: TRBV23-1; abundance: few; d_gene: TRBD1; CDR3aa: CASSQTPTGAGETQYF; CDR3nt: TGCGCCAGCAGTCAAACCCCAACAGGGGCGGGAGAGACCCAGTACTTC
j_gene: TRBJ1-2; v_gene: TRBV7-8; abundance: -; d_gene: TRBD1; CDR3aa: CASSPSGQAGVSYGYTF; CDR3nt: TGTGCCAGCAGCCCATCAGGACAGGCAGGGGTTTCCTATGGCTACACCTTC
j_gene: TRBJ2-3; v_gene: TRBV30; abundance: -; d_gene: -; CDR3aa: CAWSVQWDTQYF; CDR3nt: TGTGCCTGGAGTGTACAGTGGGATACGCAGTATTTT
j_gene: TRBJ2-7; v_gene: TRBV11-2; abundance: once; d_gene: TRBD2; CDR3aa: CASSRTSGRVPSYEQYF; CDR3nt: TGTGCCAGCAGCAGGACTAGCGGGAGAGTCCCTTCCTACGAGCAGTACTTC
j_gene: TRBJ2-7; v_gene: TRBV27; abundance: -; d_gene: TRBD2; CDR3aa: CASSLKREGAYEQYF; CDR3nt: TGTGCCAGCAGTTTAAAGCGGGAGGGGGCCTACGAGCAGTACTTC
j_gene: TRBJ2-5; v_gene: TRBV7-9; abundance: -; d_gene: TRBD2; CDR3aa: CASSLARSGRGEETQYF; CDR3nt: TGTGCCAGCAGCTTAGCGCGGAGCGGGCGGGGGGAAGAGACCCAGTACTTC
j_gene: TRBJ2-7; v_gene: TRBV7-9; abundance: -; d_gene: TRBD2; CDR3aa: CASSFGSGKTYEQYF; CDR3nt: TGTGCCAGCAGCTTCGGTAGCGGGAAGACCTACGAGCAGTACTTC
j_gene: TRBJ1-5; v_gene: TRBV4-1; abundance: few; d_gene: TRBD1; CDR3aa: CASSQGWGQEQPQHF; CDR3nt: TGCGCCAGCAGCCAAGGCTGGGGACAGGAGCAGCCCCAGCATTTT
j_gene: TRBJ2-5; v_gene: TRBV6-1; abundance: few; d_gene: -; CDR3aa: CASGARNQETQYF; CDR3nt: TGTGCCAGCGGGGCACGGAACCAAGAGACCCAGTACTTC
j_gene: TRBJ2-7; v_gene: TRBV18; abundance: -; d_gene: TRBD2; CDR3aa: CASSHSSGANEQYF; CDR3nt: TGTGCCAGCTCCCACTCTAGCGGGGCAAACGAGCAGTACTTC
j_gene: TRBJ1-4; v_gene: TRBV28; abundance: few; d_gene: -; CDR3aa: CASRSGNEKLFF; CDR3nt: TGTGCCAGCAGGAGCGGGAATGAAAAACTGTTTTTT
j_gene: TRBJ2-1; v_gene: TRBV29-1; abundance: -; d_gene: -; CDR3aa: CSVDDEGRASMNEQFF; CDR3nt: TGCAGCGTTGACGACGAGGGAAGGGCCAGTATGAATGAGCAGTTCTTC
j_gene: TRBJ2-1; v_gene: TRBV28; abundance: -; d_gene: TRBD1; CDR3aa: CASSIRDSQFF; CDR3nt: TGTGCCAGCAGTATCCGGGACAGTCAGTTCTTC
j_gene: TRBJ2-5; v_gene: TRBV13; abundance: -; d_gene: -; CDR3aa: CASSLAGETQYF; CDR3nt: TGTGCCAGCAGCCTCGCCGGGGAGACCCAGTACTTC
j_gene: TRBJ1-6; v_gene: TRBV7-2; abundance: -; d_gene: -; CDR3aa: CASSLDWSSYNSPLHF; CDR3nt: TGTGCCAGCAGCTTGGACTGGAGCTCCTATAATTCACCCCTCCACTTT
j_gene: TRBJ1-2; v_gene: TRBV25-1; abundance: -; d_gene: -; CDR3aa: CASSDLLEAGYGYTF; CDR3nt: TGTGCCAGCAGTGACCTCTTAGAGGCCGGCTATGGCTACACCTTC
j_gene: TRBJ2-7; v_gene: TRBV28; abundance: few; d_gene: TRBD2; CDR3aa: CASSLLAGGEQYF; CDR3nt: TGTGCCAGCAGTTTACTAGCGGGGGGCGAGCAGTACTTC
j_gene: TRBJ2-7; v_gene: TRBV11-2; abundance: -; d_gene: TRBD1; CDR3aa: CASSLDRDYEQYF; CDR3nt: TGTGCCAGCAGCCTAGACAGGGACTACGAGCAGTACTTC
j_gene: TRBJ2-1; v_gene: TRBV18; abundance: -; d_gene: -; CDR3aa: CASSPPTPNEQFF; CDR3nt: TGTGCCAGCTCACCACCGACACCCAATGAGCAGTTCTTC
j_gene: TRBJ2-1; v_gene: TRBV6-5; abundance: -; d_gene: -; CDR3aa: CASSYSSVWSYNEQFF; CDR3nt: TGTGCCAGCAGTTACTCGAGCGTCTGGTCCTACAATGAGCAGTTCTTC
j_gene: TRBJ1-2; v_gene: TRBV4-1; abundance: -; d_gene: TRBD1; CDR3aa: CASSHPGTGGFVYYGYTF; CDR3nt: TGCGCCAGCAGCCACCCCGGGACAGGGGGCTTCGTTTACTATGGCTACACCTTC
j_gene: TRBJ2-2; v_gene: TRBV10-1; abundance: -; d_gene: TRBD2; CDR3aa: CARGLAVNTGELFF; CDR3nt: TGCGCCAGGGGACTAGCGGTCAACACCGGGGAGCTGTTTTTT